Shown below are 18 T cell receptor beta chains from a single sample sequenced in a study of OX40 agonist ivuxolimab in advanced cancers. Libraries were prepared by immunoSEQ multiplex PCR; TCRdb keeps only in-frame clonotypes and omits some of them. The data contain tens of thousands of clones, 90% to 95% of them singletons. The input for sequencing was CD4+ or CD8+ T cells sorted from blood, taken in a trial of the OX40 agonist ivuxolimab. All receptors derive from an adult with an advanced solid tumor such as melanoma, head and neck, liver or kidney cancer.

The chain recombines TRBV4-3 with TRBJ2-1; 8 bases are shared with TRBD1. The germline V gene has CDR1 LGHNA and CDR2 YSLEER. CDR3 size: 17 residues. J was trimmed by 0 bases and V by 1 base; bases with no gene match: 5. CDR3: CASSQGTGIGSYNEQFF. Written as DNA, the CDR3 is TGCGCCAGCAGCCAAGGGACAGGGATTGGCTCCTACAATGAGCAGTTCTTC.

This chain connects TRBV5-6 to TRBJ2-7; D remains ambiguous. Trimming removed 0 bases from V and 8 bases from J, with 15 bases in between. CDR3 length: 14 residues. Germline V gives CDR1 SGHDT, CDR2 YYEEEE. The CDR3 loop reads CASSLAEDEWKQYF. The DNA of the CDR3 is TGTGCCAGCAGCTTGGCAGAGGATGAATGGAAGCAGTACTTC. The full variable domain, in which reference TRBV5-6 and TRBJ2-7 provide the parts outside the CDR3, is DAGVTQSPTHLIKTRGQQVTLRCSPKSGHDTVSWYQQALGQGPQFIFQYYEEEERQRGNFPDRFSGHQFPNYSSELNVNALLLGDSALYLCASSLAEDEWKQYFGPGTRLTVT.

The genes are TRBV2 and TRBJ1-4; D unresolved. V was cut by 5 bases and J by 2 bases, with 6 bases left in between. The CDR3 is made up of 13 amino acids. CDR1 is SNHLY and CDR2 is FYNNEI in the germline V gene. CDR3 nucleotide sequence: TGTGCCAGCAGTTGGAGCACTAATGAAAAACTGTTTTTT. This encodes CASSWSTNEKLFF.

The rearrangement uses TRBV29-1 and TRBJ2-6; D not certain. From germline, CDR1 is SQVTM and CDR2 ANQGSEA. V shed 6 bases and J shed 1 base, with 19 bases lying between them. CDR3 length: 17 residues. Here the CDR3 reads CSVVLPTQGSGANVLTF. The CDR3 region has the DNA TGCAGCGTCGTACTCCCTACCCAAGGTTCTGGGGCCAACGTCCTGACTTTC.

V usage is TRBV19 and J usage is TRBJ2-2, with D possibly TRBD2 on 5 matching bases. This CDR3 is built from 17 residues. The V end lost 5 bases, the J end lost 1 base, and 17 bases lay between the germline ends. Germline-derived CDR1 and CDR2 are LNHDA and SQIVND (reference sequence). CDR3 nucleotide sequence: TGTGCCAGTAGTGACCCAGGAGCGGAGGTGAACACCGGGGAGCTGTTTTTT. Residues: CASSDPGAEVNTGELFF.

V and J are TRBV5-6 and TRBJ2-7; D is possibly TRBD1 or TRBD2 (5 bases each). Trimming removed 6 bases at V and 3 bases at J, with 16 bases between. Germline V CDR1 and CDR2: SGHDT, YYEEEE. CDR3 length equals 14 residues. The CDR3 spells CASNVGTYIYEQYF. The CDR3 DNA follows: TGTGCCAGCAATGTCGGGACGTATATCTACGAGCAGTACTTC.

CDR3 loop: CASSSGTGVGTGELFF. The CDR3 coding sequence is TGTGCCAGCTCCTCCGGGACAGGGGTGGGCACCGGGGAGCTGTTTTTT. J is TRBJ2-2 and V is TRBV27; TRBD1 matches at 10 bases. Germline CDR1 and CDR2: MNHEY and SMNVEV (reference sequence). With 8 bases clipped from V and 4 bases from J, the junction kept 10 bases outside the gene matches. The CDR3 has 16 residues.

The genes are TRBV28 and TRBJ1-4, with 7 bases identical to TRBD1. Germline V gene data show CDR1 as MDHEN and CDR2 as SYDVKM. V lost 3 bases and J lost 6; bases outside the gene matches: 7. The CDR3 has 15 amino acids. The DNA of the CDR3 is TGTGCCAGCAGTTTGCAACAGGGGTGGGATGAAAAACTGTTTTTT. Translated: CASSLQQGWDEKLFF.

The J gene is TRBJ2-1, the V gene TRBV27; a weak D match, TRBD1 (6 bases). There are 17 residues in the CDR3. The germline V gene has CDR1 MNHEY and CDR2 SMNVEV (reference sequence). V shed 6 bases and J shed 3 bases, with 21 bases lying between them. CDR3 coding DNA: TGTGCCAGCAGGCCCGCCCGGACAGAGAATCTCTACAATGAGCAGTTCTTC. Encoded protein: CASRPARTENLYNEQFF.

The chain combines TRBV7-9 with TRBJ1-2; TRBD1 matches at 7 bases. The V segment lost 1 base and the J segment 7 bases; nucleotides outside the gene matches: 9. The CDR3 covers 15 residues. Germline CDR1 SEHNR, CDR2 FQNEAQ (reference sequence). The CDR3 is CASSLEGALLSGYTF. In DNA form, the CDR3 reads TGTGCCAGCAGCTTAGAGGGGGCGCTTTTAAGTGGCTACACCTTC.

The V and J genes are TRBV11-1 and TRBJ2-1; D unresolved. Between the trimmed V and J ends, which lost 1 base and 4 bases, there was a span of 2 bases. This CDR3 spans 12 amino acids. The germline V gene encodes CDR1 SGHAT and CDR2 FQDESV (reference sequence). CDR3 bases: TGTGCCAGCAGCTTAGAGTACAATGAGCAGTTCTTC. Its translation is CASSLEYNEQFF.

The rearrangement joins TRBV4-3 to TRBJ2-7; possible D gene TRBD1, 6 bases. Germline values: CDR1 LGHNA, CDR2 YSLEER. Trimming left V 0 bases short and J 5 bases short, with 14 bases between. The CDR3 runs 15 residues. The CDR3 nucleotides read TGCGCCAGCAGCCAAGACAGGGGACGTAGAGACGAGCAGTACTTC. Its protein is CASSQDRGRRDEQYF.

This clone has just one count. Other nucleotide sequences from this sample produce the same CDR3. The DNA of the CDR3 is TGTGCCAGCAGTTACAGCTCGTCCTACGAGCAGTACTTC. This encodes CASSYSSSYEQYF. The chain is built from TRBV6-6 and TRBJ2-7; D uncertain. V was clipped by 2 bases and J by 1 base, with 6 bases between them. Germline CDR1 and CDR2: MNHNY and SVGAGI (reference sequence). CDR3 size: 13 residues.

This chain joins TRBV13 and TRBJ1-2, with D possibly TRBD1 on 6 matching bases. There are 12 residues in the CDR3. V was trimmed by 5 bases and J by 10 bases, leaving 14 bases between them. Looked up from germline, CDR1 is PRHDT and CDR2 is FYEKMQ (reference sequence). Written as DNA, the CDR3 is TGTGCCAGCAGCCTACACGGGGGCCCCTACACCTTC. Protein sequence: CASSLHGGPYTF.

This chain links TRBV6-5 with TRBJ2-7, with TRBD1 matching over 7 bases. The ends lost 5 bases at V and 2 bases at J; junction bases unmatched: 9. CDR3 size: 15 residues. Germline lookup yields CDR1 MNHEY and CDR2 SVGAGI. The CDR3 sequence: CASSPRDSSTYEQYF. For the CDR3, the DNA is TGTGCCAGCAGTCCCCGGGACAGTAGCACCTACGAGCAGTACTTC.

This clone was seen a single time. The chain is built from TRBV4-1 and TRBJ1-2, with D maybe TRBD1 (6 bases). CDR3 length equals 17 residues. V lost 0 bases, J lost 4 bases, and 18 bases lay in between. CDR1 is MGHRA and CDR2 is YSYEKL in the germline V gene. CDR3 DNA sequence: TGCGCCAGCAGCCAAGATGGGAGGAGGGGGGCGATCTATGGCTACACCTTC. Translation: CASSQDGRRGAIYGYTF.

The rearrangement joins TRBV15 to TRBJ2-3, with D tentatively TRBD2 (6 bases). The CDR3 extends over 16 amino acids. Trimming left V 1 base short and J 4 bases short, with 15 bases between. Germline V gene sequence: CDR1 LNHNV, CDR2 YYDKDF (reference sequence). CDR3 DNA sequence: TGTGCCACCAGCAGAGCGTGGGAGGCCCCTTCAGATACGCAGTATTTT. Amino acids: CATSRAWEAPSDTQYF.

The J gene is TRBJ2-5, the V gene TRBV6-6; D is unclear. The DNA end is more similar to TRBJ2-7, so the J call may be wrong. Germline assignment: CDR1 MNHNY and CDR2 SVGAGI (reference sequence). This CDR3 spans 15 amino acids. The CDR3 sequence: CASSYSTGDSYEQYF. In nucleotides, the CDR3 is TGTGCCAGCAGTTACTCGACTGGCGACTCCTACGAGCAGTACTTC.